A single sample is the source of the 29 T cell receptor beta chains below, sequenced in a study of cytomegalovirus exposure and HLA in healthy donors. Clones were sequenced by immunoSEQ multiplex PCR, and TCRdb holds only the in-frame ones, with some missing. The sample has over 100,000 clones, 85% to 90% seen once. The source material was PBMCs. These receptor sequences come from a woman younger than 30 in good health and CMV-seronegative.

This clone was detected only once. The gene calls are TRBV10-3 and TRBJ1-1, with 8 positions matching TRBD1. The CDR3 has 13 amino acids. Germline assignment: CDR1 ENHRY and CDR2 SYGVKD. V dropped 10 bases and J dropped 5; count of bases not matched to a gene: 9. CDR3 protein: CATGQGASTEAFF. In DNA, the CDR3 is TGTGCCACAGGGCAGGGGGCTTCGACTGAAGCTTTCTTT.

This chain uses TRBV4-3 with TRBJ2-1; no definite D call. Germline V lookup: CDR1 LGHNA, CDR2 YSLEER. With 1 base removed from V and 10 bases from J, the gap between germline ends came to 11 bases. The CDR3 runs to 13 residues. The CDR3 DNA sequence: TGCGCCAGCAGCCAAGCCCACGGTAACGAGCAGTTCTTC. Protein: CASSQAHGNEQFF.

The V and J genes are TRBV25-1 and TRBJ1-1, with D hard to call. The germline gives CDR1 MGHDK, CDR2 SYGVNS. With 6 bases removed from V and 1 base from J, the gap between germline ends came to 3 bases. The CDR3 is made up of 11 amino acids. Here the CDR3 DNA reads TGTGCCAGCAGAGCGAACACTGAAGCTTTCTTT. This sequence encodes CASRANTEAFF.

This CDR3 is CASALGSAGNYGYTF. The CDR3 region has the DNA TGTGCCAGCGCCCTAGGTAGCGCTGGTAACTATGGCTACACCTTC. The chain joins TRBV6-1 to TRBJ1-2; D is undetermined. The V end lost 8 bases, the J end lost 1 base, and 17 bases lay between the germline ends. In germline, CDR1 is MNHNS, CDR2 SASEGT. The CDR3 spans 15 residues.

There are a few counts of this clone. The gene calls are TRBV2 and TRBJ2-6; TRBD1 agrees at 8 bases. V dropped 8 bases and J dropped 3; count of bases not matched to a gene: 6. Looked up from germline, CDR1 is SNHLY and CDR2 is FYNNEI. This CDR3 has 15 amino acids. The CDR3 nucleotides read TGTGCCAGCGGACAGGGTGCCAATGGGGCCAACGTCCTGACTTTC. Protein product: CASGQGANGANVLTF.

The V call is TRBV10-3, the J call TRBJ1-5; no reliable D call. The CDR3 spans 15 residues. Germline CDR1 and CDR2: ENHRY and SYGVKD. Trimming took off 2 bases at V and 6 bases at J, with 14 bases between the two ends. The CDR3 DNA reads TGTGCCATCAGTGAGGTGGGTCCGCGGAGTCAGCCCCAGCATTTT. Amino acid sequence: CAISEVGPRSQPQHF.

This chain connects TRBV30 to TRBJ1-5; 7 positions match TRBD1. This CDR3 has 15 residues. The germline gives CDR1 GTSNPN, CDR2 SVGIG (reference sequence). J gave up 2 bases and V 2 bases, and 6 bases lay outside the gene matches. The CDR3, as DNA: TGTGCCTGGAGTATGACAGGGTTTGGCAATCAGCCCCAGCATTTT. The encoded protein is CAWSMTGFGNQPQHF.

The chain carries TRBV4-3 and TRBJ1-4; D not resolved. Per the germline V gene, CDR1 is LGHNA and CDR2 is YSLEER. Trimming took off 1 base at V and 6 bases at J, with 21 bases between the two ends. The CDR3 is made up of 18 amino acids. The CDR3 region has the DNA TGCGCCAGCAGCCAAGGGTGGAGGAGGGTATCCGGAGATGAAAAACTGTTTTTT. Translated: CASSQGWRRVSGDEKLFF.

The chain employs TRBV30 and TRBJ1-1, with D possibly being TRBD1 (5 bases). The CDR3 has 12 residues. The germline V gene has CDR1 GTSNPN and CDR2 SVGIG (reference sequence). V lost 1 base to trimming and J lost 14 bases, with 17 bases between them. CDR3 sequence: CAWSGPTAGRFF. In DNA, the CDR3 is TGTGCCTGGAGTGGCCCGACAGCCGGGCGCTTCTTT.

This chain joins TRBV4-2 and TRBJ2-3, with 7 bases matching TRBD1. Germline V gene data show CDR1 as LGHNA and CDR2 as YNFKEQ. The CDR3 totals 16 residues. V shed 2 bases and J 6 bases; nucleotides not matched to a gene: 11. CDR3 amino acids: CASSQKADRERDTQYF. The CDR3 DNA is TGTGCCAGCAGCCAAAAAGCCGACAGGGAAAGGGATACGCAGTATTTT.

The rearrangement uses TRBV11-3 and TRBJ2-5; 7 bases are shared with TRBD1. The V and J ends lost 5 bases and 5 bases, in that order; junction bases with no gene match: 11. This CDR3 spans 15 amino acids. CDR1 is SGHNT and CDR2 is YENEEA in the germline V gene. CDR3 loop: CASSINRGSMETQYF. CDR3 nucleotides: TGTGCCAGCAGCATAAACAGGGGATCGATGGAGACCCAGTACTTC.

The chain couples TRBV9 to TRBJ1-1; D call uncertain. CDR3 length: 14 amino acids. The V end lost 2 bases, the J end lost 3 bases, and 11 bases lay between the germline ends. Germline V gives CDR1 SGDLS, CDR2 YYNGEE. CDR3 DNA sequence: TGTGCCAGCAGCGTTCGATCCCGAGACACTGAAGCTTTCTTT. It is translated as CASSVRSRDTEAFF. Full variable domain (missing parts from reference TRBV9 and TRBJ1-1): DSGVTQTPKHLITATGQRVTLRCSPRSGDLSVYWYQQSLDQGLQFLIQYYNGEERAKGNILERFSAQQFPDLHSELNLSSLELGDSALYFCASSVRSRDTEAFFGQGTRLTVV.

This rearrangement joins TRBV7-6 to TRBJ2-1, with D tentatively TRBD1 (6 bases). The CDR3 covers 13 residues. Germline V gives CDR1 SGHVS, CDR2 FNYEAQ. Trimming removed 5 bases from V and 9 bases from J, with 14 bases in between. The CDR3 region is CASSLGQYREQFF. In DNA form, the CDR3 reads TGTGCCAGCAGCCTAGGACAGTACCGTGAGCAGTTCTTC. The full variable domain, its missing parts supplied by reference TRBV7-6 and TRBJ2-1, is GAGVSQSPRYKVTKRGQDVALRCDPISGHVSLYWYRQALGQGPEFLTYFNYEAQQDKSGLPNDRFSAERPEGSISTLTIQRTEQRDSAMYRCASSLGQYREQFFGPGTRLTVL.

As regards this clone: At one boundary the junction diverges from the germline segment, which might be a read error. The chain carries TRBV19 and TRBJ1-1; D not certain. Germline CDR1 LNHDA, CDR2 SQIVND (reference sequence). This CDR3 spans 12 amino acids. CDR3 residues: CASEQKPHAAKF. As DNA, the CDR3 is TGTGCCAGTGAGCAAAAACCTCACGCCGCGAAATTT. Variable domain in full (rest from reference TRBV19 and TRBJ1-1): DGGITQSPKYLFRKEGQNVTLSCEQNLNHDAMYWYRQDPGQGLRLIYYSQIVNDFQKGDIAEGYSVSREKKESFPLTVTSAQKNPTAFYLCASEQKPHAAKFGQGTRLTVV.

This chain joins TRBV7-3 and TRBJ2-3; 11 bases are a match to TRBD2. This CDR3 is 19 amino acids long. V was clipped by 1 base and J by 4 bases; unmatched bases: 13. From germline, CDR1 is SGHTA and CDR2 FQGTGA. In DNA form, the CDR3 reads TGTGCCAGCAGCTTAAAGGGTTTCTTAGCGGGAGGGCCTGCAGATACGCAGTATTTT. Protein product: CASSLKGFLAGGPADTQYF. The full variable domain, completed using reference TRBV7-3 and TRBJ2-3, is GAGVSQTPSNKVTEKGKYVELRCDPISGHTALYWYRQSLGQGPEFLIYFQGTGAADDSGLPNDRFFAVRPEGSVSTLKIQRTERGDSAVYLCASSLKGFLAGGPADTQYFGPGTRLTVL.

The rearrangement joins TRBV7-2 to TRBJ2-7, with D possibly being TRBD1 (6 bases). V was trimmed by 1 base and J by 3 bases, leaving 13 bases between them. The CDR3 is made up of 15 amino acids. The germline V gene has CDR1 SGHTA and CDR2 FQGNSA. The CDR3: CASSLGIGGSYEQYF. Here the CDR3 DNA reads TGTGCCAGCAGCTTAGGGATTGGGGGCAGCTACGAGCAGTACTTC.

This sequence joins TRBV4-3 and TRBJ2-7; D might be TRBD2 (5 bases). V gave up 3 bases and J gave up 4 bases, with 10 bases separating them. CDR3 size: 13 residues. Germline V CDR1 and CDR2: LGHNA, YSLEER. Here the CDR3 DNA reads TGCGCCAGCAGCCATGAACGGGGTTACGAGCAGTACTTC. It specifies CASSHERGYEQYF.

The chain uses TRBV7-9 and TRBJ2-1, with D possibly matching TRBD1 (7 bases). The CDR3 runs to 14 residues. Trimming pared 2 bases from V and 6 bases from J, leaving 11 bases between. CDR1 and CDR2 from the germline V gene are SEHNR and FQNEAQ (reference sequence). In DNA, the CDR3 is TGTGCCAGCAGCTTATCTCAGGGGGGCAATGAGCAGTTCTTC. Encoded protein: CASSLSQGGNEQFF.

This sequence joins TRBV6-5 and TRBJ1-6; the D is unclear. The CDR3 is 15 amino acids. V dropped 2 bases and J dropped 10 bases, with 15 bases sitting between them. In germline, CDR1 is MNHEY, CDR2 SVGAGI. The CDR3 DNA reads as TGTGCCAGCAGTTACGTAGTTAGTAGGAGGTCACCCCTCCACTTT. Translated, it gives CASSYVVSRRSPLHF.

The J gene is TRBJ2-7, the V gene TRBV5-5, with 9 bases that match TRBD1. The length of the CDR3 is 15 residues. Looked up from germline, CDR1 is SGHKS and CDR2 is YYEKEE (reference sequence). After removal of 4 bases from V and 6 bases from J, the junction contained 11 bases not matched to a gene. The CDR3 region has the DNA TGTGCCAGCAGCCCTAGGGGGACAGGGACCGTCGAGCAGTACTTC. Protein product: CASSPRGTGTVEQYF.

J is TRBJ2-2 and V is TRBV6-1; possible D gene TRBD1, 5 bases. CDR1 is MNHNS and CDR2 is SASEGT in the germline V gene. The CDR3 runs to 14 residues. The CDR3 DNA reads as TGTGCAGGTCTTGAAGGGGCACACACCGGGGAGCTGTTTTTT. Its protein product is CAGLEGAHTGELFF.

The chain combines TRBV18 with TRBJ1-1, with 7 bases lining up with TRBD1. CDR3 size: 14 residues. The germline V gene encodes CDR1 KGHSH and CDR2 LQKENI. J lost 3 bases, V lost 4 bases, and 5 bases had no gene match. The CDR3 coding sequence is TGTGCCAGCTCACTGACAGGGATGGACACTGAAGCTTTCTTT. It translates to CASSLTGMDTEAFF. The entire variable domain, with the rest obtained from reference TRBV18 and TRBJ1-1, is as follows: NAGVMQNPRHLVRRRGQEARLRCSPMKGHSHVYWYRQLPEEGLKFMVYLQKENIIDESGMPKERFSAEFPKEGPSILRIQQVVRGDSAAYFCASSLTGMDTEAFFGQGTRLTVV.

J is TRBJ2-3 and V is TRBV7-9, with 11 positions matching TRBD2. Germline V lookup: CDR1 SEHNR, CDR2 FQNEAQ (reference sequence). V lost 5 bases, J lost 0 bases, and 10 bases stayed unmatched. The CDR3 is 18 residues long. Here the CDR3 DNA reads TGTGCCAGCAGCCAAACGGGACTAGCGGCCTTAAGCACAGATACGCAGTATTTT. It yields the protein CASSQTGLAALSTDTQYF.

This clone was seen only a few times. The CDR3 loop reads CASSEWGHPGYTF. CDR3 DNA: TGTGCCAGCAGTGAATGGGGACATCCAGGCTACACCTTC. V gene TRBV25-1 combines with J gene TRBJ1-2; D is possibly TRBD1 (6 bases). This CDR3 spans 13 amino acids. The germline V and J ends were trimmed by 1 base and 8 bases, with 11 bases remaining between them. CDR1 and CDR2 from the germline V gene are MGHDK and SYGVNS.

The chain uses TRBV5-6 and TRBJ1-4; tentatively, D is TRBD1 (6 bases). V was trimmed by 4 bases and J by 4 bases, leaving 8 bases between them. From germline, CDR1 is SGHDT and CDR2 YYEEEE. The CDR3 spans 13 residues. The CDR3: CASSLDSNEKLFF. CDR3 coding DNA: TGTGCCAGCAGCCTGGACAGTAATGAAAAACTGTTTTTT.

The count of this clone is one. The V gene is TRBV9, the J gene TRBJ2-1; D may be TRBD1 (6 bases). The CDR3 has 17 residues. The germline V and J ends were trimmed by 6 bases and 7 bases, with 26 bases remaining between them. The germline CDR1 and CDR2 sequences are SGDLS and YYNGEE. The CDR3 sequence: CASTNKLHRDKGNEQFF. The CDR3 nucleotides read TGTGCCAGCACCAATAAGTTACACCGGGACAAAGGAAATGAGCAGTTCTTC. Drawing the rest from reference TRBV9 and TRBJ2-1, the complete variable domain is DSGVTQTPKHLITATGQRVTLRCSPRSGDLSVYWYQQSLDQGLQFLIQYYNGEERAKGNILERFSAQQFPDLHSELNLSSLELGDSALYFCASTNKLHRDKGNEQFFGPGTRLTVL.

This sequence joins TRBV7-2 and TRBJ1-5; D uncertain. The germline gives CDR1 SGHTA, CDR2 FQGNSA. This CDR3 contains 16 residues. Trimming removed 2 bases at V and 1 base at J, with 12 bases between. CDR3 loop: CASSLIARGSNQPQHF. CDR3 bases: TGTGCCAGCAGCTTAATCGCCCGAGGGAGCAATCAGCCCCAGCATTTT. Drawing the rest from reference TRBV7-2 and TRBJ1-5, the complete variable domain is GAGVSQSPSNKVTEKGKDVELRCDPISGHTALYWYRQSLGQGLEFLIYFQGNSAPDKSGLPSDRFSAERTGGSVSTLTIQRTQQEDSAVYLCASSLIARGSNQPQHFGDGTRLSIL.

This sequence joins TRBV9 and TRBJ1-5, with D perhaps matching TRBD1 (6 bases). V was pared by 1 base and J by 0 bases, with 8 bases between. Germline V gives CDR1 SGDLS, CDR2 YYNGEE. The CDR3 runs 15 residues. This CDR3 is CASSVQGHSNQPQHF. CDR3 nucleotide sequence: TGTGCCAGCAGCGTACAGGGACATAGCAATCAGCCCCAGCATTTT.

This clone occurred once. J is TRBJ1-6 and V is TRBV7-8, with TRBD1 identical over 7 bases. Germline V gene sequence: CDR1 SGHVS, CDR2 FQNEAQ. The V gene end was trimmed by 3 bases and the J gene end by 5 bases; junction bases not matched to a gene: 10. The CDR3 has 17 residues. The CDR3 DNA sequence: TGTGCCAGCAGCTTTATCCAAACAGGGGAAGATAATTCACCCCTCCACTTT. Translation gives CASSFIQTGEDNSPLHF.